The clone carrying this T cell receptor beta chain was seen only once. Its antigen is currently unknown. Germline V lookup: CDR1 SGHTA, CDR2 FQGNSA. V lost 3 bases to trimming and J lost 4 bases; unmatched junction nucleotides: 6. The CDR3 runs 16 residues. The treatment: roughly 11-day PBMC culture with coronavirus spike peptide pools or control peptides (ViraFEST assay). Once peptide pools had expanded antigen-specific T cells, ViraFEST sequenced TCRs. The assay that was used to sequence DNA from cultured CD4+ T cells was the Oncomine TCR Beta short-read assay. The template was genomic DNA from cultured CD4+ T cells. TCRdb passed the PCR reads through MiXCR, listing each CDR3 protein once. The sample holds tens of thousands of distinct CDR3 sequences; under 55% are singletons and the top ten take 4.6%. The entry originates in a study of vaccination and CD4 T cells after COVID-19. On the study more broadly: Convalescent patients gave post-COVID blood a median around 91 days post-diagnosis, range 35 to 161. Overlapping spike pools from SARS-CoV-2 and HCoV-NL63, HCoV-OC43 and HCoV-229E served as culture stimuli.

This receptor was obtained from a human donor who had recovered from COVID-19. The chain employs TRBV7-2 and TRBJ2-5, with 12 bases matching TRBD1. Sequencing was done on a sample of CD4+ T cells from blood, cultured in vitro. The CDR3 sequence: CASSFSGTGGGETQYF. The CDR3 DNA is TGTGCCAGCAGCTTCTCAGGGACAGGGGGCGGAGAGACCCAGTACTTC.